Below, one T cell receptor (beta chain) is given with its context. The antigen it recognizes is unknown. No much larger clone is present one base from it, and per-base qualities are unavailable. The data stem from a study of T cell changes during pregnancy in multiple sclerosis (dated by TCRdb to about 2019). Regarding the study in general: In women with multiple sclerosis, the researchers looked at how the T cell repertoire shifted as pregnancy progressed.

The cysteine opens and the phenylalanine closes a CDR3 of 12 amino acids. Only CDR3 DNA remains: 36 bases, in frame from the first base. Taken from the germline V gene, the CDR1 and CDR2 loops are MDHEN and SYDVKM. V is shortened by 5 bases, J by 6 bases, and the region joining them spans 9 bases. Libraries were built with the immunoSEQ multiplex PCR assay. The immuneACCESS repertoire file appears here via TCRdb, limited to in-frame rearrangements. These files lack a portion of the clones; in checked studies, under half of the deficit traces to unresolved V genes, and the cause of the others is not known. In all, the sample holds fewer than 85,000 clones, and 92% of those were seen once. The ten largest clones capture 2% to 2.5% of the sample.

The sequence was obtained from a female donor with multiple sclerosis, enrolled in a pregnancy study. The chain joins TRBV28 to TRBJ2-3; 5 matching bases give a weak D call of TRBD1. Sequenced here: peripheral blood, sampled before pregnancy. The sequenced DNA: TGTGCCAGCAGTGTACAGGAGGATACGCAGTATTTT. This encodes CASSVQEDTQYF.